Listed here are 12 T cell receptor beta chains from one sample, sequenced in a study of cytomegalovirus exposure and HLA in healthy donors. The PCR made use of 60 Vbeta and 13 Jbeta primers. The assay was immunoSEQ multiplex PCR, and TCRdb's table has in-frame clones only and misses some. Recorded for this sample: 150,000 to 200,000 clones. The sequenced sample consisted of PBMCs. Source of these receptors: a young man in good health and CMV-seronegative.

This chain connects TRBV27 to TRBJ2-4, with 7 bases that match TRBD2. The CDR3 loop spans 13 amino acids. V lost 6 bases, J lost 2 bases, and 1 base stayed unmatched. The germline V gene encodes CDR1 MNHEY and CDR2 SMNVEV (reference sequence). This CDR3 reads CASRGTTKNIQYF. DNA for the CDR3: TGTGCCAGCAGAGGGACTACCAAAAACATTCAGTACTTC.

The rearrangement joins TRBV6-1 to TRBJ2-7, with TRBD1 as a possible D gene (6 bases). V lost 6 bases, J lost 0 bases, and 15 bases lay in between. Per germline, CDR1 MNHNS and CDR2 SASEGT. The CDR3 is 15 residues long. CDR3 protein: CASSVGGYSSYEQYF. Here the CDR3 DNA reads TGTGCCAGCAGCGTAGGGGGTTATAGCTCCTACGAGCAGTACTTC.

The chain recombines TRBV5-1 with TRBJ1-5; 9 bases line up with TRBD1. Germline V gene lookup returns CDR1 SGHRS and CDR2 YFSETQ. The J segment lost 7 bases and the V segment lost 4 bases, leaving 12 bases of the junction unmatched. The CDR3 consists of 16 residues. CDR3 DNA sequence: TGCGCCAGCAGCGTGGAACAGGGGGCAGGGGGACAGCCCCAGCATTTT. This codes for CASSVEQGAGGQPQHF.

This chain connects TRBV19 to TRBJ2-5, with D tentatively TRBD2 (7 bases). The CDR3 is 15 amino acids. Per germline, CDR1 LNHDA and CDR2 SQIVND (reference sequence). The V and J ends lost 4 bases and 2 bases respectively, with 14 bases between them. CDR3 DNA sequence: TGTGCCAGTAGTACCCTCGGGGGGCGGCAAGAGACCCAGTACTTC. Amino acids: CASSTLGGRQETQYF. The full variable domain, rest sourced from reference TRBV19 and TRBJ2-5, is DGGITQSPKYLFRKEGQNVTLSCEQNLNHDAMYWYRQDPGQGLRLIYYSQIVNDFQKGDIAEGYSVSREKKESFPLTVTSAQKNPTAFYLCASSTLGGRQETQYFGPGTRLLVL.

In nucleotides, the CDR3 is TGTGCCAGCAGCCCCGGGACAGGGGGAGGGTACACCATATATTTT. As protein: CASSPGTGGGYTIYF. J is TRBJ1-3 and V is TRBV28; the match to TRBD1 covers 11 bases. CDR1 and CDR2 from the germline V gene are MDHEN and SYDVKM. CDR3 size: 15 residues. The V and J ends lost 6 bases and 8 bases, in that order; junction bases with no gene match: 9.

Comment on this clone: One junction end does not reproduce the germline sequence, and a read error may be involved. The gene calls are TRBV5-1 and TRBJ2-1, with a possible D match to TRBD1 (5 bases). This CDR3 contains 16 residues. In germline, CDR1 is SGHRS, CDR2 YFSETQ. The CDR3: CASRLGSDSTYNEQFF. As DNA, the CDR3 is TGCGCCAGCCGCTTAGGGTCCGACAGTACCTACAATGAGCAGTTCTTC.

The genes are TRBV7-9 and TRBJ2-5; D uncertain. The J call could be wrong; TRBJ2-7 is a better fit for the DNA end. Germline-derived CDR1 and CDR2 are SEHNR and FQNEAQ (reference sequence). This CDR3 region has 16 residues. The CDR3 region has the DNA TGTGCCAGCAGCGAAACCCCTCCTGGGCCGCGCAACGAGCAGTACTTC. Its protein is CASSETPPGPRNEQYF.

The chain couples TRBV2 to TRBJ2-7; possible D gene TRBD1, 5 bases. Germline V gene data show CDR1 as SNHLY and CDR2 as FYNNEI. V was shortened by 7 bases and J by 6 bases, with 13 bases between the two germline ends. The CDR3 extends over 12 amino acids. The CDR3 DNA sequence: TGTGCCAGCAAGGCCACAGGCGGCGAGCAGTACTTC. This gives the protein CASKATGGEQYF.

The V and J genes are TRBV15 and TRBJ2-4, with TRBD1 as a possible D gene (6 bases). The length of the CDR3 is 16 residues. Germline assignment: CDR1 LNHNV and CDR2 YYDKDF (reference sequence). V was trimmed by 0 bases and J by 8 bases, leaving 17 bases between them. The CDR3 here is CATSRERQGILDIQYF. DNA of the CDR3: TGTGCCACCAGCAGAGAACGCCAGGGGATTTTAGACATTCAGTACTTC. The full variable domain, its missing parts supplied by reference TRBV15 and TRBJ2-4, is DAMVIQNPRYQVTQFGKPVTLSCSQTLNHNVMYWYQQKSSQAPKLLFHYYDKDFNNEADTPDNFQSRRPNTSFCFLDIRSPGLGDTAMYLCATSRERQGILDIQYFGAGTRLSVL.

This sequence joins TRBV4-1 and TRBJ2-7; 8 bases map to TRBD1. CDR3 length equals 14 residues. The V gene's germline CDR1 is MGHRA and CDR2 YSYEKL. V dropped 2 bases and J dropped 4; count of bases not matched to a gene: 4. CDR3 bases: TGCGCCAGCAGCCAAACCGGACAGGGATACGAGCAGTACTTC. Amino acid sequence: CASSQTGQGYEQYF.

The genes are TRBV29-1 and TRBJ1-1, with D unresolved. CDR3 length equals 14 residues. Germline V lookup: CDR1 SQVTM, CDR2 ANQGSEA. V lost 7 bases, J lost 1 base, and 16 bases lay in between. CDR3 protein: CSALPDTSNTEAFF. In DNA form, the CDR3 reads TGCAGCGCCCTACCTGACACCTCGAACACTGAAGCTTTCTTT.

V gene TRBV11-2 combines with J gene TRBJ1-1; D gene unclear. V lost 1 base to trimming and J lost 3 bases, with 6 bases between them. The CDR3 sequence is 13 residues long. Germline-derived CDR1 and CDR2 are SGHAT and FQNNGV. Written as DNA, the CDR3 is TGTGCCAGCAGCTTAGTCCCAGACACTGAAGCTTTCTTT. It specifies CASSLVPDTEAFF.